This T cell receptor beta chain was sequenced for a study of technical replicates of blood from a few donors. Per germline, CDR1 GTSNPN and CDR2 SVGIG (reference sequence). Trimming took 8 bases from V and 0 from J, leaving 11 bases between them. This CDR3 has 13 amino acids. Measured with immunoSEQ multiplex PCR; TCRdb has only the in-frame clones, and not every one. This table has almost 90,000 clones, roughly 94% appearing once. This TCR was recovered from a human donor in good health. The J gene is TRBJ1-3, the V gene TRBV30; D ambiguous. Material for sequencing was T cells isolated from PBMCs. CDR3 region: CARGLFSGNTIYF. CDR3 bases: TGTGCCCGCGGACTGTTCTCTGGAAACACCATATATTTT. Using reference TRBV30 and TRBJ1-3 for the parts outside the CDR3, the full variable domain is SQTIHQWPATLVQPVGSPLSLECTVEGTSNPNLYWYRQAAGRGLQLLFYSVGIGQISSEVPQNLSASRPQDRQFILSSKKLLLSDSGFYLCARGLFSGNTIYFGEGSWLTVV.